The clone carrying this T cell receptor (beta chain) was found a few times. What it binds is unknown. This record belongs to a study of identical twins. The study, taken as a whole, reports: Within beta out-of-frame sequences, the excess sharing observed between twins was weaker. Models underestimated how often monozygotic twins shared out-of-frame TCR alpha.

cDNA carried unique molecular identifiers, and a universal primer site was added by template switching. Each CDR3 protein gets one entry after TCRdb re-called the 5' RACE reads with MiXCR. The data hold 1.5 million to 2 million distinct CDR3 sequences, with roughly a third observed a single time. The CDR3 is 15 amino acids. The germline CDR1 and CDR2 sequences are SGHTA and FQGNSA. Losses at the gene ends were 5 bases for V and 4 bases for J; bases not matched to a gene: 4. This TCR came from a newborn girl in good health. V usage is TRBV7-2 and J usage is TRBJ2-2; 10 bases line up with TRBD2. Sequencing was performed on cord blood. CDR3 amino acids: CASSLWTSGTGELFF. Here the CDR3 DNA reads TGTGCCAGCAGCCTATGGACTAGCGGCACCGGGGAGCTGTTTTTT.